A single sample gave rise to the 29 T cell receptor beta chains below, sequenced in a study of T cell repertoires in cytomegalovirus infection (dated by TCRdb to about 2019). The antigens of these receptors remain unknown. The treatment or condition label corresponds to: in vitro stimulation with specific CMV peptide epitopes to enrich CMV-specific T cells. The sample was run on an Illumina HiSeq 1500. TCRdb redid the processing of the public reads, applying fastp at Q25 and MiXCR, and retained in-frame beta chains. Every distinct CDR3 protein forms one entry, paired with its most common genes and DNA. The table for this sample lists 200,000 to 250,000 distinct CDR3 sequences; approximately 40% of them were counted only once. 59% of the sample rests with the top ten. The sequencing used CD8+ T cells from cultured PBMCs, collected from culture after CMV antigen stimulation. These receptors all come from a human donor in good health (CMV status not recorded). Some clones in this sample may be carry-over from other donors' samples.

This chain uses TRBV7-3 with TRBJ2-3; 9 bases line up with TRBD2. V dropped 4 bases and J dropped 1; count of bases not matched to a gene: 9. This CDR3 contains 17 residues. Germline CDR1 SGHTA, CDR2 FQGTGA. Here the CDR3 reads CASSSSGASGGTDTQYF. The CDR3, as DNA: TGTGCCAGCAGCTCATCGGGGGCTAGCGGGGGCACAGATACGCAGTATTTT.

The rearrangement links TRBV6-2 or TRBV6-3 to TRBJ2-1; D unresolved. V gave up 4 bases and J gave up 7 bases, with 14 bases separating them. This CDR3 contains 14 residues. CDR1 is MNHEY, CDR2 SVGEGT, per germline. As DNA, the CDR3 is TGTGCCAGCAGTTCCCCGACCGATAGGAATGAGCAGTTCTTC. Encoded protein: CASSSPTDRNEQFF.

This clonotype was picked up many times. The rearrangement joins TRBV29-1 to TRBJ2-3; no reliable D call. The CDR3 length is 16 residues. Germline V gene sequence: CDR1 SQVTM, CDR2 ANQGSEA. V was clipped by 5 bases and J by 0 bases, with 18 bases between them. CDR3 amino acids: CSVPRREIPSTDTQYF. The CDR3 DNA reads as TGCAGCGTTCCCCGGCGCGAGATCCCTAGCACAGATACGCAGTATTTT.

This clonotype was picked up a small number of times. V usage is TRBV27 and J usage is TRBJ2-7; 11 bases align to TRBD1. The germline V gene has CDR1 MNHEY and CDR2 SMNVEV (reference sequence). CDR3 length: 15 amino acids. The junction had 7 bases not matched to a gene; V was cut back by 5 bases and J by 4 bases. CDR3 protein: CASSTGTGGQYEQYF. In nucleotides, the CDR3 is TGTGCCAGCAGTACAGGGACAGGGGGACAATACGAGCAGTACTTC.

The sample holds a few counts of this clonotype. This sequence joins TRBV12-5 and TRBJ2-3, with D perhaps matching TRBD1 (5 bases). With 3 bases removed from V and 0 bases from J, the gap between germline ends came to 10 bases. The CDR3 has 15 residues. Germline loops: CDR1 LGHNT, CDR2 FRNRAP. The CDR3 bases are TGTGCTAGTGGTTTAACAGGACCTAGCACAGATACGCAGTATTTT. Encoded protein: CASGLTGPSTDTQYF.

This clonotype was recorded a few times. CDR3 sequence (DNA): TGTGCCAGCAGCCCCACCGGACAGATTCTCTACGAGCAGTACTTC. Translation gives CASSPTGQILYEQYF. The chain couples TRBV28 to TRBJ2-7; TRBD1 is a possible D gene (6 bases). Trimming removed 6 bases from V and 3 bases from J, with 18 bases in between. Germline loops: CDR1 MDHEN, CDR2 SYDVKM. CDR3 size: 15 residues. The full variable domain, in which reference TRBV28 and TRBJ2-7 provide the parts outside the CDR3, is DVKVTQSSRYLVKRTGEKVFLECVQDMDHENMFWYRQDPGLGLRLIYFSYDVKMKEKGDIPEGYSVSREKKERFSLILESASTNQTSMYLCASSPTGQILYEQYFGPGTRLTVT.

This clonotype was picked up a small number of times. The rearrangement joins TRBV4-1 to TRBJ2-1, with TRBD1 identical over 8 bases. CDR1 and CDR2 from the germline V gene are MGHRA and YSYEKL. The ends lost 6 bases at V and 3 bases at J; junction bases unmatched: 7. This CDR3 is 15 amino acids long. CDR3 nucleotide sequence: TGCGCCAGCAGGGCCAAAGGACAGGGCTACAATGAGCAGTTCTTC. The encoded protein is CASRAKGQGYNEQFF.

The chain joins TRBV6-6 to TRBJ2-7, with unresolved D. This CDR3 has 21 residues. Germline V gene sequence: CDR1 MNHNY, CDR2 SVGAGI (reference sequence). The V end lost 4 bases, the J end lost 0 bases, and 31 bases lay between the germline ends. CDR3 region: CASSFPLTGRPESDSSYEQYF. In nucleotides, the CDR3 is TGTGCCAGCAGTTTCCCCTTGACCGGCAGGCCGGAGAGCGATAGCTCCTACGAGCAGTACTTC.

The CDR3 region has the DNA TGTGCCAGCAGCGCAGGCGCGTACAATGAGCAGTTCTTC. It translates to CASSAGAYNEQFF. The rearrangement joins TRBV4-2 to TRBJ2-1; D is uncertain. The CDR3 sequence is 13 residues long. Per the germline V gene, CDR1 is LGHNA and CDR2 is YNFKEQ. V was shortened by 5 bases and J by 4 bases, with 9 bases between the two germline ends.

This clonotype has a handful of counts. The gene calls are TRBV25-1 and TRBJ1-2; a weak D match, TRBD1 (6 bases). The CDR3 spans 15 residues. V was pared by 0 bases and J by 4 bases, with 12 bases between. Germline V lookup: CDR1 MGHDK, CDR2 SYGVNS. The CDR3 DNA follows: TGTGCCAGCAGTGAATATCTAGGGGGAAGCTATGGCTACACCTTC. As protein: CASSEYLGGSYGYTF.

This clonotype has ten or more counts. The chain couples TRBV7-8 to TRBJ1-5; 7 bases agree with TRBD1. This CDR3 is built from 17 residues. The J segment lost 3 bases and the V segment lost 4 bases, leaving 12 bases of the junction unmatched. From germline, CDR1 is SGHVS and CDR2 FQNEAQ. CDR3 coding DNA: TGTGCCAGCAGCTACCTACAGGGGAAGTCTCTCAATCAGCCCCAGCATTTT. It specifies CASSYLQGKSLNQPQHF.

The table lists this clonotype with a few counts. The V and J genes are TRBV4-2 and TRBJ2-1; D is undetermined. The V and J ends lost 0 bases and 6 bases respectively, with 6 bases between them. The CDR3 sequence is 13 residues long. The germline V gene encodes CDR1 LGHNA and CDR2 YNFKEQ. The DNA for the CDR3 is TGTGCCAGCAGCCAAGATGAGGTCAATGAGCAGTTCTTC. The encoded protein is CASSQDEVNEQFF.

The table lists this clonotype with a few counts. V and J are TRBV2 and TRBJ2-3, with 7 bases fitting TRBD2. V trimming: 3 bases; J trimming: 7 bases; junction bases outside the gene matches: 10. CDR3 length: 15 amino acids. From germline, CDR1 is SNHLY and CDR2 FYNNEI. The CDR3 DNA is TGTGCCAGCAGTGACGGGGGAGGGCCTAATCATACGCAGTATTTT. Translated: CASSDGGGPNHTQYF.

The CDR3 loop is CSVPGTGTIYF. DNA for the CDR3: TGCAGCGTACCCGGGACAGGAACCATATATTTT. J is TRBJ1-3 and V is TRBV29-1; TRBD1 matches at 8 bases. Trimming removed 6 bases from V and 10 bases from J; junction bases left unmatched: 5. Germline CDR1 reads SQVTM; CDR2 reads ANQGSEA. The CDR3 totals 11 residues.

The gene calls are TRBV5-1 and TRBJ2-1; D call uncertain. The CDR3 is 16 amino acids. With 0 bases removed from V and 0 bases from J, the gap between germline ends came to 10 bases. Germline V gene data show CDR1 as SGHRS and CDR2 as YFSETQ. CDR3 residues: CASSLGARDSYNEQFF. The CDR3 region has the DNA TGCGCCAGCAGCTTGGGGGCCAGAGACTCCTACAATGAGCAGTTCTTC.

This clonotype was seen more than once but under ten times. In nucleotides, the CDR3 is TGTGCCAGCAGCTTCCGGGCCGCTGAAGAGACCCAGTACTTC. This translates into CASSFRAAEETQYF. This sequence joins TRBV7-6 and TRBJ2-5, with D hard to call. The CDR3 is made up of 14 amino acids. Looked up from germline, CDR1 is SGHVS and CDR2 is FNYEAQ. V was cut by 3 bases and J by 3 bases, with 11 bases left in between.

The sample holds a few counts of this clonotype. This CDR3 is CASSEGWGQNSYNEQFF. CDR3 DNA: TGTGCCAGCAGCGAAGGTTGGGGACAGAACTCCTACAATGAGCAGTTCTTC. The rearrangement links TRBV7-6 to TRBJ2-1, with 7 bases lining up with TRBD1. CDR3 length: 17 residues. J lost 0 bases, V lost 5 bases, and 10 bases had no gene match. CDR1 SGHVS and CDR2 FNYEAQ come from the germline V gene.

The J gene is TRBJ1-2, the V gene TRBV25-1; 7 positions match TRBD1. The V gene's germline CDR1 is MGHDK and CDR2 SYGVNS. V shed 3 bases, J shed 2 bases, and the junction held 3 bases outside the gene matches. This CDR3 has 14 amino acids. The DNA for the CDR3 is TGTGCCAGCAGTGATGACAGGGAGAACTATGGCTACACCTTC. It specifies CASSDDRENYGYTF.

This clonotype was seen a few times. The chain uses TRBV11-2 and TRBJ1-1; perhaps TRBD1 as D (5 bases). Per the germline V gene, CDR1 is SGHAT and CDR2 is FQNNGV. The CDR3 has 15 amino acids. V lost 7 bases, J lost 3 bases, and 18 bases lay in between. CDR3 sequence: CASTLWGTGDTEAFF. CDR3 DNA sequence: TGTGCCAGCACCCTGTGGGGCACTGGGGACACTGAAGCTTTCTTT.

J is TRBJ1-2 and V is TRBV29-1; possibly TRBD1 for D (6 bases). Per germline, CDR1 SQVTM and CDR2 ANQGSEA. The CDR3 covers 11 residues. V lost 6 bases to trimming and J lost 8 bases, with 13 bases between them. The CDR3 DNA follows: TGCAGCGTGTCCACAGGGACCGGCTACACCTTC. Its translation is CSVSTGTGYTF.

Note on this clonotype: One end of the junction is discordant with germline, which a read error may explain. The rearrangement joins TRBV9 to TRBJ2-7, with a possible D match to TRBD2 (6 bases). Germline CDR1 reads SGDLS; CDR2 reads YYNGEE. CDR3 length equals 10 residues. The CDR3 here is CASSGRDLQF. CDR3 sequence (DNA): TGTGCCAGCAGCGGCCGGGACTTACAGTTC.

Remarks on this clonotype: No conserved phenylalanine or tryptophan is present at the end of the CDR3, so a read error is the likely explanation. V is TRBV12-3 or TRBV12-4 and J is TRBJ1-2; a weak D match, TRBD1 (5 bases). The CDR3 loop spans 13 amino acids. Deletions cut 5 bases from V and 4 bases from J, with 11 bases between. The CDR3 loop reads CASSPARVYGYTL. CDR3 in DNA: TGTGCCAGCAGTCCGGCCAGGGTCTATGGCTACACCTTA.

In this sample, this clonotype turned up a few times. The CDR3 here is CASSHKVGGESYEQYF. CDR3 nucleotides: TGCGCCAGCAGCCACAAGGTGGGCGGGGAGTCCTACGAGCAGTACTTC. J is TRBJ2-7 and V is TRBV4-1; D perhaps matches TRBD2 (6 bases). The CDR3 totals 16 residues. CDR1 and CDR2 from the germline V gene are MGHRA and YSYEKL. V was pared by 3 bases and J by 1 base, with 16 bases between.

This clonotype has more than one count but fewer than ten. The CDR3 DNA sequence: TGTGCCAGCAGCTCCCCGGGGACAGCGGACAATGAGCAGTTCTTC. Protein: CASSSPGTADNEQFF. V is TRBV7-9 and J is TRBJ2-1; 7 nucleotides align to TRBD1. Germline V gives CDR1 SEHNR, CDR2 FQNEAQ (reference sequence). CDR3 length equals 15 residues. With V trimmed by 4 bases and J by 5 bases, 8 bases remained unmatched. Based on the CDR3 plus reference TRBV7-9 and TRBJ2-1, the full variable domain is DTGVSQNPRHKITKRGQNVTFRCDPISEHNRLYWYRQTLGQGPEFLTYFQNEAQLEKSRLLSDRFSAERPKGSFSTLEIQRTEQGDSAMYLCASSSPGTADNEQFFGPGTRLTVL.

The V call is TRBV5-6, the J call TRBJ2-1; 12 bases line up with TRBD1. Germline V gives CDR1 SGHDT, CDR2 YYEEEE. The CDR3 spans 15 residues. V was pared by 0 bases and J by 9 bases, with 4 bases of the junction left unmatched. CDR3 loop: CASSLGPGQGAEQFF. CDR3 in DNA: TGTGCCAGCAGCTTGGGTCCGGGACAGGGGGCTGAGCAGTTCTTC. The whole variable domain, remainder taken from reference TRBV5-6 and TRBJ2-1, is DAGVTQSPTHLIKTRGQQVTLRCSPKSGHDTVSWYQQALGQGPQFIFQYYEEEERQRGNFPDRFSGHQFPNYSSELNVNALLLGDSALYLCASSLGPGQGAEQFFGPGTRLTVL.

The chain is built from TRBV6-5 and TRBJ2-1; maybe TRBD1 (6 bases). From germline, CDR1 is MNHEY and CDR2 SVGAGI. The length of the CDR3 is 16 residues. Trimming took off 0 bases at V and 6 bases at J, with 15 bases between the two ends. The CDR3 protein is CASSYSSGETANEQFF. DNA of the CDR3: TGTGCCAGCAGTTACTCGTCAGGGGAAACCGCCAATGAGCAGTTCTTC.

V is TRBV24-1 and J is TRBJ1-1; no firm D call. V was clipped by 7 bases and J by 0 bases, with 8 bases between them. Germline V gene sequence: CDR1 KGHDR, CDR2 SFDVKD. There are 13 residues in the CDR3. The DNA of the CDR3 is TGTGCCACCAGCACAGCTCTGAACACTGAAGCTTTCTTT. Its translation: CATSTALNTEAFF.

In regard to this clonotype: A junction boundary mismatches the germline segment, possibly from a read error. CDR3 sequence reads: CASREAGGGAYNEQFF. The CDR3 DNA reads TGTGCCAGCAGGGAAGCAGGGGGGGGTGCCTACAATGAGCAGTTCTTC. The chain recombines TRBV2 with TRBJ2-1; D possibly matches TRBD1 or TRBD2 (7 bases each). Looked up from germline, CDR1 is SNHLY and CDR2 is FYNNEI. The CDR3 runs 16 residues.

The table lists this clonotype with a few counts. This chain uses TRBV6-2 or TRBV6-3 with TRBJ1-4, with 7 bases that match TRBD1. CDR3 length: 17 residues. Trimming removed 2 bases from V and 2 bases from J; junction bases left unmatched: 8. In germline, CDR1 is MNHEY, CDR2 SVGEGT. This CDR3 reads CASSYRPPTGTNEKLFF. Written as DNA, the CDR3 is TGTGCCAGCAGTTACCGACCCCCGACAGGGACTAATGAAAAACTGTTTTTT.